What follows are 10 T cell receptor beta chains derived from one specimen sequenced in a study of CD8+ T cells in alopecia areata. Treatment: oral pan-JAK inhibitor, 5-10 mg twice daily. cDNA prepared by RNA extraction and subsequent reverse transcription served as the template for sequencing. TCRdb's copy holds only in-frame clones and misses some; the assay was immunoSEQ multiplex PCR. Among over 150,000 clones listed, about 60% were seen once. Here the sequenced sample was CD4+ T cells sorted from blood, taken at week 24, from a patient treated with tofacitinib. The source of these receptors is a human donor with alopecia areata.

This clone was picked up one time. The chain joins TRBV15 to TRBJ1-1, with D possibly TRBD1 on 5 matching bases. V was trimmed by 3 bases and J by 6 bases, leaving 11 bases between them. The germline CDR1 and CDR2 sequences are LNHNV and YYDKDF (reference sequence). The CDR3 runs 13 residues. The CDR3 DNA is TGTGCCACCAGCAGGCAGGGTCTCGCTGAAGCTTTCTTT. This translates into CATSRQGLAEAFF.

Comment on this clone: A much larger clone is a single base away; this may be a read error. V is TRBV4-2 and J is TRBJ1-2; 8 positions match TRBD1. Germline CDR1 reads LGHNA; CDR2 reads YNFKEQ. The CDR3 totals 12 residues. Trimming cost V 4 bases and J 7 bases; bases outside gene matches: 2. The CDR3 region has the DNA TGTGCCAGCAGCCGGACAGGGTTTGGCTACACCTTC. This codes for CASSRTGFGYTF.

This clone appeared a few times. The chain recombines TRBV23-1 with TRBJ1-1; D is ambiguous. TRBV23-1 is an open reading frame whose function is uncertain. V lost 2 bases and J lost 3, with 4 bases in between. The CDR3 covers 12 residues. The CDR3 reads CASSQGDTEAFF. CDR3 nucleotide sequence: TGCGCCAGCAGTCAAGGGGACACTGAAGCTTTCTTT.

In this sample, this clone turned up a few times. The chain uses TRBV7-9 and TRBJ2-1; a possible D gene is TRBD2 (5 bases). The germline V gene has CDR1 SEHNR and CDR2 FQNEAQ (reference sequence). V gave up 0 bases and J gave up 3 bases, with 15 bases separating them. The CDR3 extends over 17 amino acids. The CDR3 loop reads CASSLAFGLEGYNEQFF. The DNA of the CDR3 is TGTGCCAGCAGCTTAGCCTTTGGACTGGAAGGCTACAATGAGCAGTTCTTC.

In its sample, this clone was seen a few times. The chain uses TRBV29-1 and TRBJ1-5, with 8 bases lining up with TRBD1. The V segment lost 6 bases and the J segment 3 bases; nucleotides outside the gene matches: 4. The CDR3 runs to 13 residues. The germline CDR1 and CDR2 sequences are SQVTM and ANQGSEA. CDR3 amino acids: CSVGDRTNQPQHF. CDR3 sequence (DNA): TGCAGCGTGGGGGACAGGACCAATCAGCCCCAGCATTTT.

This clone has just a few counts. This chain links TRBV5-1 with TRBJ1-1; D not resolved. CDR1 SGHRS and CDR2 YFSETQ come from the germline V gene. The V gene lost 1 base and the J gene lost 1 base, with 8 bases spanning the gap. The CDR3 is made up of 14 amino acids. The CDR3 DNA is TGCGCCAGCAGCTTGTTTGGGGAGAACACTGAAGCTTTCTTT. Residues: CASSLFGENTEAFF.

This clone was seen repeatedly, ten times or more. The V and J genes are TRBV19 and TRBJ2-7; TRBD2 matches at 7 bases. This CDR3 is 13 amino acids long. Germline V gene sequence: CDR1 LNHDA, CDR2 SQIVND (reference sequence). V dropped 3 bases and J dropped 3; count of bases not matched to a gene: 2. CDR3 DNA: TGTGCCAGTAGTATTGGGGGGGACTACGAGCAGTACTTC. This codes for CASSIGGDYEQYF.

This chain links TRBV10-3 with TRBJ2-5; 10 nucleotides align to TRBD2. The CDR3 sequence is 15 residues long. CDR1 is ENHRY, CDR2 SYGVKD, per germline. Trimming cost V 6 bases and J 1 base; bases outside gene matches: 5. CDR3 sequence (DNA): TGTGCCATCAGGGCCCTAGCGGGGGCCCAAGAGACCCAGTACTTC. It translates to CAIRALAGAQETQYF.

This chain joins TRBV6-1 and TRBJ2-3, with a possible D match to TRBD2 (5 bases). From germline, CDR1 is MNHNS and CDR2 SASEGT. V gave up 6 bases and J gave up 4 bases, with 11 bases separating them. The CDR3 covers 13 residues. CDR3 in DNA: TGTGCCAGCAGGGACTTTTCCGCAGATACGCAGTATTTT. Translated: CASRDFSADTQYF.

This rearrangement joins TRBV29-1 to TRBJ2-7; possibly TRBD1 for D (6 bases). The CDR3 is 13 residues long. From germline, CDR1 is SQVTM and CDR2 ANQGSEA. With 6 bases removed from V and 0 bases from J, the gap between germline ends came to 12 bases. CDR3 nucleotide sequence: TGCAGCGTCGCGACAGGATTCTCCTACGAGCAGTACTTC. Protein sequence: CSVATGFSYEQYF.